This T cell receptor beta chain was recovered during a study of blood T cell repertoires in COVID-19. Study at large: Sample material is recorded as cDNA or gDNA derived from T cells, B-cell-depleted T cells, or PBMCs.

V lost 3 bases and J 6 bases, leaving 5 bases between the germline ends. The germline gives CDR1 GTSNPN, CDR2 SVGIG (reference sequence). CDR3 length: 11 amino acids. Per the study methods: Estimates of nucleated cell counts were drawn from the amplification of reference gene primers. Using immunoSEQ multiplex PCR, the repertoire was profiled, and TCRdb retains in-frame clones only, with some absent. V and J calls and clone size are given by that table; D and trimming were obtained from the DNA. Of around 260,000 clones in the sample, around 84% were seen once. This TCR derives from a man between 60 and 75 years old with acute or convalescent COVID-19. The chain recombines TRBV30 with TRBJ1-4, with no clear D. The sample consisted of peripheral blood. The CDR3 nucleotides read TGTGCCTGGAGCCCAGATGAAAAACTGTTTTTT. It yields the protein CAWSPDEKLFF.